The 18 T cell receptor beta chains in this list originate from one sample, sequenced in a study of cytomegalovirus exposure and HLA in healthy donors (dated by TCRdb to the late 2010s). The library was produced with the immunoSEQ multiplex PCR assay. For the multiplex PCR, a mixture combining 60 forward primers for TCR Vbeta segments and 13 reverse primers for TCR Jbeta segments was used. Not all clones reach the TCRdb copy of this immuneACCESS table, which keeps in-frame sequences only. Checked studies attribute under half of the gap to unresolved V genes and leave the rest unexplained. Recorded for this sample are approximately 150,000 clones; 65% to 85% of them occurred a single time. The leading ten clones occupy 1.2% to 1.5% of the sample. Material for sequencing was PBMCs. All receptors derive from a man aged 60 to 75 in good health and CMV-seronegative.

The chain links TRBV9 to TRBJ2-4; 11 nucleotides match TRBD2. The CDR3 is 15 amino acids. CDR1 and CDR2 (germline): SGDLS, YYNGEE. The V gene end was trimmed by 0 bases and the J gene end by 12 bases; junction bases not matched to a gene: 8. The CDR3 here is CASSVAGTSGYHQYF. In nucleotides, the CDR3 is TGTGCCAGCAGCGTAGCCGGGACTAGCGGTTACCATCAGTACTTC.

This clone was observed a single time. V usage is TRBV7-9 and J usage is TRBJ2-7; possibly TRBD2 for D (5 bases). Germline CDR1 reads SEHNR; CDR2 reads FQNEAQ (reference sequence). V was trimmed by 8 bases and J by 0 bases, leaving 14 bases between them. The CDR3 extends over 14 amino acids. Here the CDR3 reads CASRKTGSSYEQYF. The CDR3 coding sequence is TGTGCCAGCCGAAAAACGGGAAGCTCCTACGAGCAGTACTTC.

This clone has just one count. The V call is TRBV4-3, the J call TRBJ2-3, with 7 bases that match TRBD2. The J segment lost 13 bases and the V segment lost 0 bases, leaving 10 bases of the junction unmatched. CDR1 LGHNA and CDR2 YSLEER come from the germline V gene. The CDR3 totals 14 residues. CDR3 sequence (DNA): TGCGCCAGCAGCCAAGATCTGAGGGAGGGCCGGAAGTATTTT. Translation gives CASSQDLREGRKYF.

The chain has TRBV29-1 and TRBJ2-7; TRBD1 matches 9 bases. V lost 5 bases, J lost 2 bases, and 7 bases stayed unmatched. Germline values: CDR1 SQVTM, CDR2 ANQGSEA. The CDR3 totals 14 residues. CDR3 residues: CSVHTGGAAYEQYF. The CDR3 coding sequence is TGCAGCGTTCACACAGGGGGCGCAGCCTACGAGCAGTACTTC.

V gene TRBV4-3 combines with J gene TRBJ2-1; D not resolved. This CDR3 is built from 12 residues. From germline, CDR1 is LGHNA and CDR2 YSLEER. V shed 5 bases and J shed 5 bases, with 7 bases lying between them. The CDR3 nucleotides are TGCGCCAGCAGCAAAATCAACAATGAGCAGTTCTTC. Its protein is CASSKINNEQFF.

The rearrangement links TRBV11-3 to TRBJ2-1; the match to TRBD2 covers 7 bases. The germline V gene has CDR1 SGHNT and CDR2 YENEEA. The CDR3 is 15 residues long. Trimming removed 0 bases from V and 7 bases from J; junction bases left unmatched: 6. The CDR3 sequence is CASSLEGGKGNEQFF. The DNA of the CDR3 is TGTGCCAGCAGCTTAGAGGGGGGGAAGGGGAATGAGCAGTTCTTC. Drawing the rest from reference TRBV11-3 and TRBJ2-1, the complete variable domain is EAGVVQSPRYKIIEKKQPVAFWCNPISGHNTLYWYLQNLGQGPELLIRYENEEAVDDSQLPKDRFSAERLKGVDSTLKIQPAELGDSAVYLCASSLEGGKGNEQFFGPGTRLTVL.

This clone came up a few times. This rearrangement joins TRBV4-1 to TRBJ2-6, with a tentative D call TRBD1 (6 bases). The ends were cut back, 1 base at V and 0 bases at J, with 25 bases in the middle. The germline V gene encodes CDR1 MGHRA and CDR2 YSYEKL. CDR3 size: 22 residues. CDR3 amino acids: CASSQVRGISRGWDSGANVLTF. The CDR3 bases are TGCGCCAGCAGCCAAGTTCGCGGAATCAGCAGGGGTTGGGACTCTGGGGCCAACGTCCTGACTTTC.

This clone was counted a single time. J is TRBJ2-5 and V is TRBV11-2, with a possible D match to TRBD2 (5 bases). CDR1 and CDR2 (germline): SGHAT, FQNNGV. The V and J ends lost 5 bases and 5 bases respectively, with 15 bases between them. This CDR3 is 14 amino acids long. The CDR3 DNA is TGTGCCAGCAGCCCCCTTCGGGGAGTGGAGACCCAGTACTTC. This sequence encodes CASSPLRGVETQYF.

A single count supports this clone. J is TRBJ2-5 and V is TRBV6-1; D call uncertain. Trimming stripped 6 bases from V and 2 bases from J, with 13 bases between. The CDR3 is made up of 14 amino acids. Germline CDR1 is MNHNS and CDR2 is SASEGT. The CDR3 reads CASSALGIQETQYF. CDR3 DNA: TGTGCCAGCAGCGCTCTTGGCATTCAAGAGACCCAGTACTTC.

The chain carries TRBV19 and TRBJ2-5; the match to TRBD2 covers 12 bases. Germline loops: CDR1 LNHDA, CDR2 SQIVND (reference sequence). Trimming took 3 bases from V and 5 from J; bases not matched to a gene: 10. This CDR3 has 17 amino acids. CDR3 sequence (DNA): TGTGCCAGTAGTATTCGGTCTAGCGGGAGGGCCGGGGAGACCCAGTACTTC. It specifies CASSIRSSGRAGETQYF.

In regard to this clone: Mismatch with germline at one junction end may stem from a read error. The genes are TRBV30 and TRBJ2-3, with D possibly being TRBD1 (6 bases). The V gene's germline CDR1 is GTSNPN and CDR2 SVGIG (reference sequence). This CDR3 comprises 12 residues. The CDR3 region is CAWRDRTATQYF. The CDR3 DNA sequence: TGTGCCTGGAGAGACAGGACAGCTACGCAGTATTTT.

The rearrangement links TRBV28 to TRBJ1-1; 9 bases agree with TRBD1. The CDR3 length is 14 residues. Losses at the gene ends were 3 bases for V and 4 bases for J; bases not matched to a gene: 3. Germline CDR1 and CDR2: MDHEN and SYDVKM. CDR3 in amino acids: CASSLGQGGTEAFF. CDR3 in DNA: TGTGCCAGCAGTTTGGGACAGGGTGGCACTGAAGCTTTCTTT.

CDR3: CASSIRPGVEGYEQYF. The CDR3 bases are TGTGCCAGTAGTATACGACCAGGGGTCGAAGGCTACGAGCAGTACTTC. The V call is TRBV19, the J call TRBJ2-7, with a possible D match to TRBD1 (6 bases). Germline assignment: CDR1 LNHDA and CDR2 SQIVND (reference sequence). The length of the CDR3 is 16 residues. V gave up 2 bases and J gave up 3 bases, with 17 bases separating them.

The genes are TRBV6-1 and TRBJ2-1, with 14 positions matching TRBD2. The CDR3 totals 15 residues. V dropped 10 bases and J dropped 8; count of bases not matched to a gene: 10. The germline CDR1 and CDR2 sequences are MNHNS and SASEGT. In DNA, the CDR3 is TGTGCCACCCTACGACTAGCGGGGGGGTATGATGAGCAGTTCTTC. It is translated as CATLRLAGGYDEQFF.

The chain recombines TRBV7-2 with TRBJ2-1; D may be TRBD2 (7 bases). The V end was cut by 2 bases, the J end by 9 bases, with 14 bases between. CDR3 length: 14 residues. Germline loops: CDR1 SGHTA, CDR2 FQGNSA. The CDR3 region has the DNA TGTGCCAGCAGCTTAAGCGCGGGGGCGTTTGAGCAGTTCTTC. It codes for CASSLSAGAFEQFF.

The rearrangement joins TRBV28 to TRBJ2-7; D gene uncertain. The CDR3 runs to 11 residues. V was pared by 8 bases and J by 4 bases, with 9 bases between. In germline, CDR1 is MDHEN, CDR2 SYDVKM. CDR3 sequence: CASGLRYEQYF. Here the CDR3 DNA reads TGTGCCAGCGGGCTGAGATACGAGCAGTACTTC.

V and J are TRBV10-2 and TRBJ2-7, with 7 bases matching TRBD1. Germline V gene data show CDR1 as WSHSY and CDR2 as SAAADI. Trimming cost V 8 bases and J 0 bases; bases outside gene matches: 1. This CDR3 has 12 amino acids. DNA of the CDR3: TGCGCCAGCGGGGACAGCTCCTACGAGCAGTACTTC. As protein: CASGDSSYEQYF.

V and J are TRBV10-3 and TRBJ1-5, with D tentatively TRBD1 (5 bases). The germline gives CDR1 ENHRY, CDR2 SYGVKD. The V gene lost 5 bases and the J gene lost 7 bases, with 15 bases spanning the gap. This CDR3 comprises 14 residues. The CDR3 here is CAISLRGGGQPQHF. DNA for the CDR3: TGTGCCATCAGTCTTAGGGGAGGAGGCCAGCCCCAGCATTTT.